These 13 T cell receptor beta chains were all obtained from the same sample, sequenced in a study of neoadjuvant anti-PD-1 for oral cavity cancer. Measured with immunoSEQ multiplex PCR; TCRdb has only the in-frame clones, and not every one. This sample has some 14,000 clones, with 60% to 65% found just once. The source material was PBMCs, sampled before nivolumab (anti-PD-1) treatment. The receptors derive from a person aged 40 to 85 with oral cavity squamous cell carcinoma.

This chain links TRBV21-1 with TRBJ2-1. TRBV21-1 is termed a pseudogene. The CDR3 has 15 amino acids. CDR3 DNA: TGTGCCAGCAGCAATGAGAGGGGGGCCTACAATGAGCAGTTCTTC. Translation: CASSNERGAYNEQFF.

This clone appeared a single time. The chain carries TRBV5-1 and TRBJ1-2, with 7 bases matching TRBD1. The J segment lost 1 base and the V segment lost 0 bases, leaving 6 bases of the junction unmatched. The germline V gene has CDR1 SGHRS and CDR2 YFSETQ. This CDR3 is 16 amino acids long. CDR3 sequence reads: CASSLAVTGLNYGYTF. In DNA, the CDR3 is TGCGCCAGCAGCTTGGCGGTGACAGGGCTTAACTATGGCTACACCTTC.

The chain couples TRBV18 to TRBJ2-3; a weak D match, TRBD2 (6 bases). The germline V gene encodes CDR1 KGHSH and CDR2 LQKENI. The CDR3 loop spans 16 amino acids. V shed 0 bases and J shed 5 bases, with 15 bases lying between them. The CDR3 is CASSPPWGSGEDTQYF. In DNA, the CDR3 is TGTGCCAGCTCACCACCCTGGGGTAGCGGAGAAGATACGCAGTATTTT. Supplemented by reference TRBV18 and TRBJ2-3, the full variable domain reads NAGVMQNPRHLVRRRGQEARLRCSPMKGHSHVYWYRQLPEEGLKFMVYLQKENIIDESGMPKERFSAEFPKEGPSILRIQQVVRGDSAAYFCASSPPWGSGEDTQYFGPGTRLTVL.

This clone has a single count. The chain has TRBV2 and TRBJ1-6, with 8 bases identical to TRBD1. V dropped 4 bases and J dropped 10; count of bases not matched to a gene: 9. Looked up from germline, CDR1 is SNHLY and CDR2 is FYNNEI. The CDR3 spans 15 residues. The CDR3 coding sequence is TGTGCCAGCAGTGGACAGGGGTTAGTAGACTCACCCCTCCACTTT. This sequence encodes CASSGQGLVDSPLHF.

DNA for the CDR3: TGTGCCAGCAGCTCTACAGATACGCAGTATTTT. Protein product: CASSSTDTQYF. The rearrangement joins TRBV7-2 to TRBJ2-3; D uncertain. V lost 4 bases and J lost 3, with 2 bases in between. The CDR3 runs to 11 residues. Germline CDR1 is SGHTA and CDR2 is FQGNSA.

The chain recombines TRBV6-5 with TRBJ2-4; tentative D call: TRBD1 (5 bases). The V end was cut by 2 bases, the J end by 0 bases, with 8 bases between. CDR1 is MNHEY and CDR2 is SVGAGI in the germline V gene. The CDR3 totals 15 residues. The CDR3 bases are TGTGCCAGCAGTTACGGGGCTTTAGCCAAAAACATTCAGTACTTC. Residues: CASSYGALAKNIQYF.

The V and J genes are TRBV7-2 and TRBJ2-3; 8 bases fit TRBD1. Germline assignment: CDR1 SGHTA and CDR2 FQGNSA. J was trimmed by 0 bases and V by 0 bases; bases with no gene match: 8. CDR3 length equals 18 residues. The CDR3 nucleotides are TGTGCCAGCAGCTTAGCCTTCTCAGGGGGCGGAAGCACAGATACGCAGTATTTT. Protein product: CASSLAFSGGGSTDTQYF.

The rearrangement links TRBV28 to TRBJ2-7; 7 nucleotides match TRBD2. The CDR3 extends over 14 amino acids. Per germline, CDR1 MDHEN and CDR2 SYDVKM. Trimming took 6 bases from V and 2 from J; bases not matched to a gene: 7. The CDR3 nucleotides are TGTGCCAGCAGAGACGGTGCGGGGGCCTACGAGCAGTACTTC. As protein: CASRDGAGAYEQYF.

The chain has TRBV7-2 and TRBJ2-3; D uncertain. Germline CDR1 is SGHTA and CDR2 is FQGNSA. Between the trimmed V and J ends, which lost 2 bases and 6 bases, there was a span of 9 bases. This CDR3 spans 13 amino acids. Here the CDR3 DNA reads TGTGCCAGCAGCTTAACCGGACGGGATACGCAGTATTTT. Protein: CASSLTGRDTQYF. The full variable domain, in which reference TRBV7-2 and TRBJ2-3 provide the parts outside the CDR3, is GAGVSQSPSNKVTEKGKDVELRCDPISGHTALYWYRQSLGQGLEFLIYFQGNSAPDKSGLPSDRFSAERTGGSVSTLTIQRTQQEDSAVYLCASSLTGRDTQYFGPGTRLTVL.

This clone was counted once. The rearrangement joins TRBV5-1 to TRBJ2-7, with 7 bases fitting TRBD2. The germline CDR1 and CDR2 sequences are SGHRS and YFSETQ. V shed 4 bases and J 4 bases; nucleotides not matched to a gene: 8. This CDR3 contains 14 residues. Here the CDR3 reads CASSHGTNPYEQYF. CDR3 nucleotide sequence: TGCGCCAGCAGCCACGGGACTAACCCGTACGAGCAGTACTTC.

The chain combines TRBV5-1 with TRBJ2-7, with unresolved D. V was clipped by 2 bases and J by 2 bases, with 11 bases between them. The CDR3 loop spans 14 amino acids. Germline CDR1 and CDR2: SGHRS and YFSETQ. The CDR3 bases are TGCGCCAGCAGCTTCGAGACACCTACCTACGAGCAGTACTTC. Its protein product is CASSFETPTYEQYF.

The sample holds one count of this clone. The rearrangement uses TRBV4-2 and TRBJ2-7; 9 bases match TRBD2. Trimming took 3 bases from V and 6 from J; bases not matched to a gene: 9. The CDR3 runs to 15 residues. Germline V CDR1 and CDR2: LGHNA, YNFKEQ. The CDR3 DNA reads as TGTGCCAGCAGCCAGGGACTAGCCTCCGAAGGCGAGCAGTACTTC. It translates to CASSQGLASEGEQYF.

The chain recombines TRBV4-1 with TRBJ2-2; 10 positions match TRBD1. V lost 0 bases and J lost 0; bases outside the gene matches: 1. The CDR3 has 17 residues. Germline CDR1 reads MGHRA; CDR2 reads YSYEKL. CDR3 amino acids: CASSQDGQGANTGELFF. In DNA, the CDR3 is TGCGCCAGCAGCCAAGACGGACAGGGGGCGAACACCGGGGAGCTGTTTTTT.